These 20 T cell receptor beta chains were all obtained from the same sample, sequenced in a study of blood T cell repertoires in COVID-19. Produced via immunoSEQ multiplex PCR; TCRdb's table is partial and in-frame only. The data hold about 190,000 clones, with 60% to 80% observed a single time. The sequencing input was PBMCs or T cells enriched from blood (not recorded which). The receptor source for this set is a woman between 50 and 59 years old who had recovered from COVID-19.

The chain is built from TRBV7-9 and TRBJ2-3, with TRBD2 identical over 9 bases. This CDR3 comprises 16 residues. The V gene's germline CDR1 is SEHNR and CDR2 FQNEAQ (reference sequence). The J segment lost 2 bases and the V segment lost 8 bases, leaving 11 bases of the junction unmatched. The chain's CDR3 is CASRRPGGRATDTQYF. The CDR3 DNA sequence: TGTGCCAGCCGGAGGCCTGGCGGGAGGGCCACAGATACGCAGTATTTT.

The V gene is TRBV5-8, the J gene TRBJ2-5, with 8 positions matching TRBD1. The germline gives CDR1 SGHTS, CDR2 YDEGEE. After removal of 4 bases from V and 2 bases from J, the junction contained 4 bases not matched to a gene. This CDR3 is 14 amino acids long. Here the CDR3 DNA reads TGTGCCAGCAGCCCCCGGACAGGGCAAGAGACCCAGTACTTC. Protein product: CASSPRTGQETQYF.

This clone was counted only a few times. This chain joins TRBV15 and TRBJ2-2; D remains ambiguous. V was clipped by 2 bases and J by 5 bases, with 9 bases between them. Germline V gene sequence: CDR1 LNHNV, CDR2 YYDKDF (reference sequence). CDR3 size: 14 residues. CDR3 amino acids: CATSRREETGELFF. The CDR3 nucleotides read TGTGCCACCAGCAGACGAGAGGAGACCGGGGAGCTGTTTTTT.

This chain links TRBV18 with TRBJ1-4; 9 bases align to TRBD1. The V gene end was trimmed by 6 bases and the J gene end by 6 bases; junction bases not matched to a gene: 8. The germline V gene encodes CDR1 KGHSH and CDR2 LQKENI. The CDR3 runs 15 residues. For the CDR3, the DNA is TGTGCCAGCTCCAGACGGACAGGGGCGGATGAAAAACTGTTTTTT. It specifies CASSRRTGADEKLFF. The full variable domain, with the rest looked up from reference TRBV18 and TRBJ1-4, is NAGVMQNPRHLVRRRGQEARLRCSPMKGHSHVYWYRQLPEEGLKFMVYLQKENIIDESGMPKERFSAEFPKEGPSILRIQQVVRGDSAAYFCASSRRTGADEKLFFGSGTQLSVL.

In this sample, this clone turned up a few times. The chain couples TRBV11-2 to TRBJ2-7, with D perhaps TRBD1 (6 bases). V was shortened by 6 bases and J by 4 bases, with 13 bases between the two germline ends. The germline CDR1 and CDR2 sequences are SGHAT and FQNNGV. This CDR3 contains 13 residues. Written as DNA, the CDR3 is TGTGCCAGCAGTCAAAGGACAGCTTACGAGCAGTACTTC. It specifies CASSQRTAYEQYF. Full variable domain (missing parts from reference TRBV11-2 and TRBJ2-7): EAGVAQSPRYKIIEKRQSVAFWCNPISGHATLYWYQQILGQGPKLLIQFQNNGVVDDSQLPKDRFSAERLKGVDSTLKIQPAKLEDSAVYLCASSQRTAYEQYFGPGTRLTVT.

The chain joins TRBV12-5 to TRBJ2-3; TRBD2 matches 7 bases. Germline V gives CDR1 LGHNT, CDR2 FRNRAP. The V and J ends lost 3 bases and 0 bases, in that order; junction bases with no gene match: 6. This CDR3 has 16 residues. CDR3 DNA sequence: TGTGCTAGTGGTTTACTAAGCGGGAACAGCACAGATACGCAGTATTTT. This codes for CASGLLSGNSTDTQYF.

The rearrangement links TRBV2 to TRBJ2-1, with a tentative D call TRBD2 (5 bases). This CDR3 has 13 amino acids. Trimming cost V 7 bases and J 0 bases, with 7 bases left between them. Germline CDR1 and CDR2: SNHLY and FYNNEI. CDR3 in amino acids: CASKAGSYNEQFF. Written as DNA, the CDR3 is TGTGCCAGCAAGGCGGGCTCCTACAATGAGCAGTTCTTC.

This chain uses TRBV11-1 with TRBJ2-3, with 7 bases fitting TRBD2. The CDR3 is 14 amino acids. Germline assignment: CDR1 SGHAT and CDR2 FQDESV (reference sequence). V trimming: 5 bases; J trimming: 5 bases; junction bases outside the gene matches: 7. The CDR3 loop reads CASSLWEGRDTQYF. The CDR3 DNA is TGTGCCAGCAGCCTCTGGGAGGGCCGAGATACGCAGTATTTT.

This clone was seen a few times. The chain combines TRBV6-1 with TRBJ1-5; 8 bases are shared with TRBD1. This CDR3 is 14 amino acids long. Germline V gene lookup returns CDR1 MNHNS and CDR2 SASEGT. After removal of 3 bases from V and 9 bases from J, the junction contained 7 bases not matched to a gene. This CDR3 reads CASSDRGRNGPQHF. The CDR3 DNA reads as TGTGCCAGCAGTGACAGGGGGCGGAATGGGCCCCAGCATTTT.

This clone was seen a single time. The CDR3 sequence is CASSEGVSVGSEQYF. DNA of the CDR3: TGTGCCAGCAGTGAAGGGGTTAGCGTCGGCTCCGAGCAGTACTTC. The J gene is TRBJ2-7, the V gene TRBV6-1; a possible D gene is TRBD2 (5 bases). The CDR3 runs to 15 residues. V lost 1 base, J lost 6 bases, and 16 bases lay in between. The germline V gene has CDR1 MNHNS and CDR2 SASEGT.

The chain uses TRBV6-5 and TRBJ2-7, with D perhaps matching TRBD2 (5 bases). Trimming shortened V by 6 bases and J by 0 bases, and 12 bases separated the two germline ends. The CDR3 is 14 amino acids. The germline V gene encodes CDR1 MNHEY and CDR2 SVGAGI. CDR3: CASRRDQSSYEQYF. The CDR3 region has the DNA TGTGCCAGCAGGAGGGATCAGAGCTCCTACGAGCAGTACTTC.

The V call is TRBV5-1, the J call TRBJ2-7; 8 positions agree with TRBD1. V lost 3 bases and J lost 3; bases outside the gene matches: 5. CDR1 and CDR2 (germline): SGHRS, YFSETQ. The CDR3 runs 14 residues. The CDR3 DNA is TGCGCCAGCAGCTGGGGACAGGCAGACTACGAGCAGTACTTC. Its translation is CASSWGQADYEQYF.

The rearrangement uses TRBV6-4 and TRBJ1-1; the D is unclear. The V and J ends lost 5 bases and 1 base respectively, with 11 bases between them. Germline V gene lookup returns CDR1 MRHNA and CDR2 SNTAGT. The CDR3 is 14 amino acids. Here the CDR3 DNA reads TGTGCCAGCAGTCGTGAGGGCCAGAACACTGAAGCTTTCTTT. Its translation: CASSREGQNTEAFF.

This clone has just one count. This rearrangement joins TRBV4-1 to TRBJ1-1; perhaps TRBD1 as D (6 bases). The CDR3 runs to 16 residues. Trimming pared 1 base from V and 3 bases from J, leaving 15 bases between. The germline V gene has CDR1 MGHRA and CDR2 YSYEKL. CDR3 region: CASSQGLGAAYTEAFF. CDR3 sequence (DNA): TGCGCCAGCAGCCAAGGGCTGGGGGCAGCATACACTGAAGCTTTCTTT.

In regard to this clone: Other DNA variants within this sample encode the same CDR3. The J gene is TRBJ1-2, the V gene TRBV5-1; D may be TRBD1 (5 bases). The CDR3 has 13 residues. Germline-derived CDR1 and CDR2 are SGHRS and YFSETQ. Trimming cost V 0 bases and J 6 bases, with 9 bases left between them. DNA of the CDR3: TGCGCCAGCAGCTTGGGTCAAGGGGATGGCTACACCTTC. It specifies CASSLGQGDGYTF. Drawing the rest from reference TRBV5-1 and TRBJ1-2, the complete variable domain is KAGVTQTPRYLIKTRGQQVTLSCSPISGHRSVSWYQQTPGQGLQFLFEYFSETQRNKGNFPGRFSGRQFSNSRSEMNVSTLELGDSALYLCASSLGQGDGYTFGSGTRLTVV.

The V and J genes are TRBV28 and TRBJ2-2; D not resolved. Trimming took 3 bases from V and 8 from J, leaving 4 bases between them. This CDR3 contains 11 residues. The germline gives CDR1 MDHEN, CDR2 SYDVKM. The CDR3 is CASSLSGELFF. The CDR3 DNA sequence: TGTGCCAGCAGTTTGAGTGGGGAGCTGTTTTTT.

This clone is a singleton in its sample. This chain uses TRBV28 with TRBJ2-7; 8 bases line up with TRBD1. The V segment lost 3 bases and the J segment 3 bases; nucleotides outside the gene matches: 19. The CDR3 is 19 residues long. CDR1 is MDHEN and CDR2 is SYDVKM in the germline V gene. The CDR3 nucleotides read TGTGCCAGCAGTTTCCCCGAAAGGCTAGGACAGGGATCATTCTACGAGCAGTACTTC. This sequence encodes CASSFPERLGQGSFYEQYF.

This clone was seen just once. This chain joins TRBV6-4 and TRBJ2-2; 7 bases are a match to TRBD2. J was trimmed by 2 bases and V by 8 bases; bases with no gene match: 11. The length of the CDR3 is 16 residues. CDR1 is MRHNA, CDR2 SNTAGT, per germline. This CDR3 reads CASSRREVLNTGELFF. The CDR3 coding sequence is TGTGCCAGCTCTCGTCGGGAGGTCCTTAACACCGGGGAGCTGTTTTTT.

The CDR3 DNA sequence: TGTGCCAGCAGTGAGGGAAACGGGGCTAATGAAAAACTGTTTTTT. It specifies CASSEGNGANEKLFF. The rearrangement joins TRBV6-4 to TRBJ1-4; D is uncertain. Germline lookup yields CDR1 MRHNA and CDR2 SNTAGT. V lost 3 bases, J lost 3 bases, and 11 bases lay in between. CDR3 length: 15 residues.

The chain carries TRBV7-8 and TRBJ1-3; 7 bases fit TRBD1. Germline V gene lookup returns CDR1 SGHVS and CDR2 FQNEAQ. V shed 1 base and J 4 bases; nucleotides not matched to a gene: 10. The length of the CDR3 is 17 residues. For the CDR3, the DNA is TGTGCCAGCAGCTTAGGACAGGGCTTTTCGACGGGAAACACCATATATTTT. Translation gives CASSLGQGFSTGNTIYF.